This TCR beta chain was obtained from a study of T cells in Graves' hyperthyroidism and ophthalmopathy (dated 2019 in TCRdb). Background for the entire study: A discovery cohort of roughly 100 patients, about 40 with Graves' ophthalmopathy and 55 to 60 with stable Graves' hyperthyroidism, was used to find distinguishing TCR V-J signatures. Whether ophthalmopathy could be predicted prospectively was tested in an independent validation cohort made up of about 18 hyperthyroidism patients plus 17 patients who later progressed to ophthalmopathy. The roughly 94 discovery patients were randomly divided into training and test sets at a 7:3 ratio. In six Graves' hyperthyroidism patients, the study also compared T-cell repertoires from thyroid tissue with T-cell repertoires from blood. After blood sampling, hyperthyroidism patients were treated with methimazole at a starting dose of 30 mg daily, and ophthalmopathy patients were treated with high-dose intravenous methylprednisolone. TCR Vbeta CDR3 sequencing of 130 to 150 peripheral blood samples (under 45 ophthalmopathy, 75 to 80 hyperthyroidism and roughly 17 progressor patients) is reported in the paper. The full study reports these points: In validation, the model predicted progression to ophthalmopathy with around 71% sensitivity and over 72% specificity, a median of roughly seven months before onset. Most expanded thyroid clonotypes (frequency above 0.001) were also detected in blood, a finding suggesting that blood repertoires may reflect thyroid immune responses. Sample size was not statistically predetermined, and blinding of investigators to group allocation was not performed. A 13 V-J signature model separated ophthalmopathy from stable hyperthyroidism, with about 90% sensitivity and 81.08% specificity in cross-validation and 80%/75% in testing.

Notes on this clonotype: The specificity of this receptor is unknown. Base qualities are not recorded, but no much larger clone differs from it by a single base.

The TCR beta CDR3 regions were amplified from the RNA transcripts. The first round of RT-PCR for the TCR CDR3 was performed with the HTBI primer set and the Qiagen OneStep RT-PCR kit. Libraries were constructed in a second round of multiplex PCR, after which size selection and purification were carried out. Libraries were sequenced paired-end with 100 bp reads on an Illumina HiSeq2000. As for the original processing: SOAPnuke was used to process the raw data, with reads discarded if the reads contained adapters or uncalled bases, had a mean Phred below 15, or lacked an exact constant-primer or identifier match. COPE v1.2.5 was used to merge the high-quality paired reads, and each unique nucleotide sequence was defined as a clonotype. MiTCR v1.1 was used to align the clonotypes against IMGT TRBV, TRBD and TRBJ reference segments. Analysis was restricted to V-J combinations with a frequency above 0.0001, which covered over 98% of repertoires. The TCS score was defined as the ratio of F50 (clonal expansion) to E x V (chaos), calculated using BLOSUM62-based TCRdist between CDR3 peptides within each V-J. Welch's t-statistics and random forest reduced some 510 V-J features to 13, which were used in a naive Bayes classifier (R e1071). Thyroid-blood repertoire similarity was quantified with the Morisita-Horn index. The public reads were reprocessed in TCRdb via fastp at Q25 and MiXCR, keeping in-frame beta chains. Each CDR3 protein appears once, grouped with its most common genes and DNA. These V and J calls are TCRdb output, not the study's own analysis. Present in this sample are about 660,000 distinct CDR3 sequences, about 45% of which were seen just once. The ten largest clones take up 7% to 7.5% of the sample.

Exclusion was applied to patients with uncontrolled infections, other autoimmune diseases, pregnancy or lactation. Clinical symptoms, serum thyroxine and TRAb, thyroid ultrasound, and orbital computed tomography formed the basis for the diagnoses. Trizol reagent was used to extract total RNA, and RNA quality was then checked on an Agilent 2100 Bioanalyzer. Reading the germline V gene gives CDR1 ENHRY and CDR2 SYGVKD. From its cysteine to its phenylalanine, the CDR3 spans 11 amino acids. Of the read, only the CDR3 DNA is kept; its 33 bases are in frame from base 1. Trimming takes 6 bases from V and 9 bases from J, and the germline ends sit 11 bases apart.

The chain couples TRBV10-3 to TRBJ1-1; the D gene remains uncertain. What was sequenced was peripheral blood or thyroid tissue (not recorded which). The receptor comes from an adult man with Graves' disease, either hyperthyroidism or ophthalmopathy (not recorded which). The DNA sequence is as follows: TGTGCCATCAGGCCTAGCGACCAAGCTTTCTTT. Its protein product is CAIRPSDQAFF.